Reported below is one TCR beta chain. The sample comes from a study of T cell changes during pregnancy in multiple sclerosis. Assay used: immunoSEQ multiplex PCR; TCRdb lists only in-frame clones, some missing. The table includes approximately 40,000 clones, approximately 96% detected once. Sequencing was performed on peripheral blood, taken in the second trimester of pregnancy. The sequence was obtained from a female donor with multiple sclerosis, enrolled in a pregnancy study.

This chain's CDR3 is CSVFEAKLFF. The CDR3 DNA reads TGCAGCGTCTTCGAGGCCAAACTGTTTTTT. The chain links TRBV29-1 to TRBJ1-4; no clear D. The V end lost 6 bases, the J end lost 11 bases, and 10 bases lay between the germline ends. The CDR3 spans 10 residues. Germline V lookup: CDR1 SQVTM, CDR2 ANQGSEA.